Given below is one T cell receptor beta chain in context. This entry is derived from a study of T cells in tumors after PD-1 blockade. The wider study: Patients received pembrolizumab 200 mg every 3 weeks or cemiplimab 350 mg every 2 weeks.

Germline V gene lookup returns CDR1 SGHVS and CDR2 FQNEAQ. The germline V and J ends were trimmed by 1 base and 0 bases, with 10 bases remaining between them. CDR3 size: 16 residues. The table came from immunoSEQ multiplex PCR; TCRdb's copy has only in-frame clones and leaves some out. The table has 55,000 to 65,000 clones, 80% seen once. The source was PBMCs, collected before anti-PD-1 treatment. The V call is TRBV7-8, the J call TRBJ2-1; perhaps TRBD2 as D (6 bases). The clonotype comes from a human donor with basal cell carcinoma. The DNA of the CDR3 is TGTGCCAGCAGCTTAGTGGCGGGACCCTCCTACAATGAGCAGTTCTTC. This translates into CASSLVAGPSYNEQFF.